This is a list of T cell receptor beta chains from one sample in a study of PD-1 blockade in classical Hodgkin lymphoma. This table comes from immunoSEQ multiplex PCR, and its TCRdb copy is limited to in-frame clones, with some not included. The data show tens of thousands of clones, roughly 92% seen once. The specimen comprised peripheral blood mononuclear cells (PBMCs), sampled before the fourth cycle of nivolumab. The receptors stem from a human donor with classical Hodgkin lymphoma. CDR3s include the opening cysteine and the closing phenylalanine or tryptophan. The D gene is left open where the match is weak.

cdr3_aa,j_call,v_call,d_call
CASSLDRATDTQYF,TRBJ2-3,TRBV7-2,TRBD1
CASSLGLEGTGELFF,TRBJ2-2,TRBV28,NA
CASSIGIPGRASIQPQHF,TRBJ1-5,TRBV19,NA
CASSLSQGRDTIYF,TRBJ1-3,TRBV28,NA
CSVEEGRGIGYEQYF,TRBJ2-7,TRBV29-1,NA
CATHRTSGYNQPQHF,TRBJ1-5,TRBV19,NA
CAISANNYEQYF,TRBJ2-7,TRBV10-3,NA
CASSLEAGINYGYTF,TRBJ1-2,TRBV5-1,NA
CASSQDPLGRYNEQFF,TRBJ2-1,TRBV4-1,NA
CASSRDRDSAVSGYTF,TRBJ1-2,TRBV7-3,TRBD1
CAISPQLSPTGFGANVLTF,TRBJ2-6,TRBV10-3,TRBD1
CASSPGQGVEETQYF,TRBJ2-5,TRBV7-9,TRBD1
CASSFGISTNEKLFF,TRBJ1-4,TRBV5-5,NA
CASSYARADRDGNEQFF,TRBJ2-1,TRBV28,TRBD1
CASRTAGDEQYF,TRBJ2-7,TRBV6-6,TRBD2
CATSRGLAAADEQYF,TRBJ2-7,TRBV15,NA
CASSLWGSSGNTIYF,TRBJ1-3,TRBV28,NA
CASSGTTQIAGMQETQYF,TRBJ2-5,TRBV2,TRBD2
CASSYYGGEYNEQFF,TRBJ2-1,TRBV6-5,NA
CASSVSVLGGENNEQFF,TRBJ2-1,TRBV9,NA
CASRLAGFSYNEQFF,TRBJ2-1,TRBV27,TRBD2
CASESDTYEQYF,TRBJ2-7,TRBV2,NA
CASSFSLALNNEQFF,TRBJ2-1,TRBV11-2,NA
CASSLDSGTANEKLFF,TRBJ1-4,TRBV28,NA
CASSQQLAGCETQYF,TRBJ2-5,TRBV23-1,TRBD2
CASSFGTSDKTQYF,TRBJ2-5,TRBV12-1,NA
CASSQEEFLAGTYNEQFF,TRBJ2-1,TRBV14,TRBD2
CASSLAGGNEKLFF,TRBJ1-4,TRBV5-1,NA
CASSNTGTANTEAFF,TRBJ1-1,TRBV18,NA
CATDRPFTDTQYF,TRBJ2-3,TRBV30,TRBD1
CASSNIAGGPNPVQFF,TRBJ2-1,TRBV11-2,TRBD2
CASSLSGAYNEQFF,TRBJ2-1,TRBV27,NA
CASSSGGTSGRIGNIQYF,TRBJ2-4,TRBV5-1,TRBD2
CASSNQGSGNTIYF,TRBJ1-3,TRBV9,NA
CASSYRASGRGETQYF,TRBJ2-5,TRBV6-5,TRBD2
CASSQRVIGEQFF,TRBJ2-1,TRBV18,NA
CASSLGLNTGELFF,TRBJ2-2,TRBV11-2,NA
CASSSLPWTPNTEAFF,TRBJ1-1,TRBV13,NA
CASSMVVGAYEQYF,TRBJ2-7,TRBV19,NA
CASSLDGGSGANVLTF,TRBJ2-6,TRBV7-9,TRBD2
CASSPDPGMEQFF,TRBJ2-1,TRBV18,NA
CASSADRAYEQYF,TRBJ2-7,TRBV6-1,NA
CASSLVGRDRGSSPLHF,TRBJ1-6,TRBV7-4,TRBD1
CAISDSGGTYEQYF,TRBJ2-7,TRBV10-3,TRBD2
CASRRTGVETQYF,TRBJ2-5,TRBV28,TRBD1
CASRDRVLGYTF,TRBJ1-2,TRBV6-1,TRBD1
CASSSGSGSSYYNEQFF,TRBJ2-1,TRBV27,TRBD2
CASSFRNEQFF,TRBJ2-1,TRBV27,NA
CASSVGRRLAGPSYNEQFF,TRBJ2-1,TRBV9,TRBD2
CASSLVRGGEQYF,TRBJ2-7,TRBV28,NA
CASRLGPSNSPLHF,TRBJ1-6,TRBV19,NA